Listed here are 23 T cell receptor beta chains from one sample, sequenced in a study of T cells in women clearing cervical HPV infection. Clones were sequenced by immunoSEQ multiplex PCR, and TCRdb holds only the in-frame ones, with some missing. This sample lists 20,000 to 25,000 clones; its ten largest clones have around 24%. The sequencing input was blood buffy coat. The source of these receptors is a woman between 18 and 75 years old with a cervical HPV16 infection that either progressed to CIN3+ or cleared (not recorded which).

On this clone itself: Coverage ceases 3 residues before the CDR3 finishes, and the germline J gene fills in the end. The chain combines TRBV19 with TRBJ1-2; a possible D gene is TRBD1 (5 bases). The germline V gene encodes CDR1 LNHDA and CDR2 SQIVND (reference sequence). This CDR3 spans 13 amino acids. CDR3 sequence: CASSPLGGYGYTF. The DNA read from the CDR3 is TGTGCCAGTAGCCCCCTGGGGGGGTACGGC.

Comment on this clone: The CDR3 end falls 3 residues outside the read, so it is completed with the germline J gene. The chain has TRBV11-3 and TRBJ1-1, with 7 bases lining up with TRBD1. The germline V gene encodes CDR1 SGHNT and CDR2 YENEEA. V trimming: 5 bases; J trimming: 3 bases; junction bases outside the gene matches: 6. The CDR3 consists of 14 residues. CDR3 sequence: CASSTRQGYTEAFF. The part of the CDR3 DNA that was read is TGTGCCAGCAGCACCCGACAGGGATACACTGAA.

About this clone itself: The read ends 3 residues before the CDR3 terminus; that terminus is restored from the germline J gene. V usage is TRBV7-9 and J usage is TRBJ1-4; D uncertain. Per germline, CDR1 SEHNR and CDR2 FQNEAQ (reference sequence). The length of the CDR3 is 12 residues. The V end lost 3 bases, the J end lost 8 bases, and 7 bases lay between the germline ends. The covered CDR3 bases are TGTGCCAGCAGCTTGAGCGCGGAAAAA. Amino acids: CASSLSAEK. In full, the CDR3 reads CASSLSAEKLFF.

Comments on this clone: The CDR3 extends 3 residues past the end of the read, so its final part is completed from the germline J gene. The chain couples TRBV7-6 to TRBJ2-7; a weak D match, TRBD2 (6 bases). The germline V gene encodes CDR1 SGHVS and CDR2 FNYEAQ. Trimming stripped 0 bases from V and 6 bases from J, with 12 bases between. The CDR3 sequence is 14 residues long. The sequenced part of the CDR3 DNA is TGTGCCAGCAGCTTAGCGATAGGAGGGCGCGAG. Translating it yields CASSLAIGGRE. Given in full, the CDR3 is CASSLAIGGREQYF.

Partial CDR3 DNA: TGCGCCAGCAGCTCTGAATTTAAACAAATATACAATGAG. Translating gives CASSSEFKQIYNE. The CDR3 reads in full as CASSSEFKQIYNEQFF. V usage is TRBV5-1 and J usage is TRBJ2-1; D remains ambiguous. The read falls 3 residues short of the CDR3 end, and the missing part is taken from the germline J gene. Germline CDR1 is SGHRS and CDR2 is YFSETQ. Trimming left V 3 bases short and J 4 bases short, with 17 bases between. The CDR3 runs to 16 residues.

To note about this clone: Read data end 3 residues before the CDR3 end; the end is taken from the germline J gene. The chain uses TRBV5-1 and TRBJ2-7, with D maybe TRBD1 (6 bases). This CDR3 is built from 14 residues. Trimming removed 0 bases at V and 2 bases at J, with 9 bases between. Germline CDR1 is SGHRS and CDR2 is YFSETQ. CDR3 DNA (partial): TGCGCCAGCAGCTTGGGGCAGGGGCCCTACGAG. This gives the protein CASSLGQGPYE. The complete CDR3 reads CASSLGQGPYEQYF.

A remark on this clone: Sequencing ends 3 residues short of the CDR3 end; the germline J gene provides the rest. The rearrangement uses TRBV5-4 and TRBJ2-2; D unclear. This CDR3 has 15 amino acids. V lost 4 bases and J 1 base, leaving 11 bases between the germline ends. CDR1 and CDR2 from the germline V gene are SGHNT and YYREEE (reference sequence). This chain's CDR3 is CASSGAGENTGELFF. CDR3 DNA (partial): TGTGCCAGCAGCGGAGCAGGAGAGAACACCGGGGAG.

Concerning this clone itself: The read finishes 3 residues shy of the CDR3 end, and the germline J gene is used to complete it. The rearrangement joins TRBV30 to TRBJ2-1; 11 bases fit TRBD2. Germline CDR1 reads GTSNPN; CDR2 reads SVGIG (reference sequence). CDR3 length equals 16 residues. V was pared by 0 bases and J by 5 bases, with 6 bases of the junction left unmatched. Here the CDR3 reads CAWSVLGLADHNEQFF. Partial CDR3 DNA: TGTGCCTGGAGTGTACTGGGACTAGCGGACCACAATGAG.

Turning to this clone: The read falls 3 residues short of the CDR3 end, and the missing part is taken from the germline J gene. The chain links TRBV2 to TRBJ1-5; D is unclear. This CDR3 comprises 14 residues. The germline gives CDR1 SNHLY, CDR2 FYNNEI. With 2 bases removed from V and 3 bases from J, the gap between germline ends came to 8 bases. Here the CDR3 reads CASSERQNNQPQHF. CDR3 DNA (partial): TGTGCCAGCAGTGAAAGGCAGAACAATCAGCCC.

On this clone itself: Read coverage stops 3 residues before the CDR3 terminus; the germline J gene supplies the remainder. The chain joins TRBV4-2 to TRBJ2-7; D possibly corresponds to TRBD1 (6 bases). This CDR3 contains 15 residues. Per the germline V gene, CDR1 is LGHNA and CDR2 is YNFKEQ. Deletions cut 1 base from V and 6 bases from J, with 16 bases between. The CDR3 loop reads CASSQVRQVLSEQYF. CDR3 DNA (partial): TGTGCCAGCAGCCAAGTAAGACAGGTTCTCTCCGAG.

As concerns this clone: With the read ending 3 residues before the CDR3 end, the germline J gene is used to fill in that end. The chain uses TRBV5-6 and TRBJ1-5; D possibly corresponds to TRBD1 (6 bases). The CDR3 sequence is 13 residues long. The V end lost 2 bases, the J end lost 6 bases, and 9 bases lay between the germline ends. Germline CDR1 SGHDT, CDR2 YYEEEE. The covered CDR3 bases are TGTGCCAGCAGCTTAGAGACAGGTCAGCCC. Protein product: CASSLETGQP. The CDR3 reads in full as CASSLETGQPQHF.

In the case of this clone: The read terminates 3 residues ahead of where the CDR3 ends, so the germline J gene completes it. The chain couples TRBV24-1 to TRBJ2-1; 11 bases are a match to TRBD1. Germline loops: CDR1 KGHDR, CDR2 SFDVKD. The trim removed 4 bases at V and 6 bases at J, leaving 4 bases unmatched. The CDR3 has 15 residues. The covered CDR3 bases are TGTGCCACCAGTGACCGTGGGACAGGGGGCAATGAG. It codes for CATSDRGTGGNE. The whole CDR3 sequence is CATSDRGTGGNEQFF.

With regard to this clone: The read ends 3 residues before the CDR3 terminus; that terminus is restored from the germline J gene. V usage is TRBV2 and J usage is TRBJ1-2, with 7 bases lining up with TRBD1. J lost 4 bases, V lost 4 bases, and 3 bases had no gene match. Germline V lookup: CDR1 SNHLY, CDR2 FYNNEI. The CDR3 contains 13 residues. The covered CDR3 bases are TGTGCCAGCAGTGTTCGGGACAGCTATGGC. It translates to CASSVRDSYG. The whole CDR3 reads CASSVRDSYGYTF.

Remarks on this clone: Sequencing ends 3 residues short of the CDR3 end; the germline J gene provides the rest. V usage is TRBV2 and J usage is TRBJ2-3, with 7 nucleotides matching TRBD1. The CDR3 runs to 13 residues. Germline V gene lookup returns CDR1 SNHLY and CDR2 FYNNEI. CDR3 bases read: TGTGCCAGCAGCGGGACAGAGAATCAGCCG. Its translation: CASSGTENQP. Given in full, the CDR3 is CASSGTENQPQYF.

CDR3: CASSIMGAGGPYNEQFF. Incomplete CDR3 DNA: TGTGCCAGTAGTATCATGGGAGCGGGAGGCCCTTACAATGAG. The chain has TRBV19 and TRBJ2-1; TRBD2 matches at 9 bases. The read finishes 3 residues shy of the CDR3 end, and the germline J gene is used to complete it. Per germline, CDR1 LNHDA and CDR2 SQIVND (reference sequence). The CDR3 extends over 17 amino acids. The trim removed 3 bases at V and 4 bases at J, leaving 10 bases unmatched.

Remarks on this clone: Read data end 3 residues before the CDR3 end; the end is taken from the germline J gene. This sequence joins TRBV2 and TRBJ2-7; D may be TRBD1 or TRBD2 (5 bases each). Germline V gene sequence: CDR1 SNHLY, CDR2 FYNNEI. Trimming removed 8 bases from V and 6 bases from J, with 11 bases in between. There are 11 residues in the CDR3. The DNA read from the CDR3 is TGTGCCAGCTTAGTGAGGGGCGAG. This encodes CASLVRGE. From start to end, the CDR3 is CASLVRGEQYF.

Remarks on this clone: The CDR3 end lies 3 residues beyond the end of the read and is filled in from the germline J gene. This chain connects TRBV6-1 to TRBJ1-2, with D maybe TRBD1 (5 bases). Trimming shortened V by 0 bases and J by 4 bases, and 9 bases separated the two germline ends. This CDR3 contains 14 residues. Germline V gene lookup returns CDR1 MNHNS and CDR2 SASEGT. CDR3 DNA, as far as it was read: TGTGCCAGCAGTGAAGCGCTTCAGGGCTATGGC. It translates to CASSEALQGYG. The entire CDR3 protein reads CASSEALQGYGYTF.

As for this clone: Read data end 3 residues before the CDR3 end; the end is taken from the germline J gene. The chain joins TRBV11-3 to TRBJ2-7, with unresolved D. The CDR3 has 15 residues. Germline V gene data show CDR1 as SGHNT and CDR2 as YENEEA. The germline V and J ends were trimmed by 5 bases and 3 bases, with 17 bases remaining between them. The sequenced part of the CDR3 DNA is TGTGCCAGCAGCACCACAGCTTTTGCCCACTACGAG. Translating it yields CASSTTAFAHYE. The full CDR3 sequence reads CASSTTAFAHYEQYF.

Of note for this clone: The read ends 3 residues before the CDR3 terminus; that terminus is restored from the germline J gene. V is TRBV29-1 and J is TRBJ1-1, with D maybe TRBD1 (5 bases). From germline, CDR1 is SQVTM and CDR2 ANQGSEA. The CDR3 has 15 residues. V gave up 0 bases and J gave up 0 bases, with 11 bases separating them. CDR3 bases read: TGCAGCGTTGAAGATCGACAGCGTCTGAACACTGAA. It translates to CSVEDRQRLNTE. The entire CDR3 reads CSVEDRQRLNTEAFF. Filled out from reference TRBV29-1 and TRBJ1-1, the complete variable domain reads SAVISQKPSRDICQRGTSLTIQCQVDSQVTMMFWYRQQPGQSLTLIATANQGSEATYESGFVIDKFPISRPNLTFSTLTVSNMSPEDSSIYLCSVEDRQRLNTEAFFGQGTRLTVV.

As regards this clone: The read falls 3 residues short of the CDR3 end, and the missing part is taken from the germline J gene. This chain uses TRBV5-1 with TRBJ2-1; 7 bases map to TRBD1. The CDR3 length is 18 residues. V was clipped by 2 bases and J by 1 base; unmatched bases: 12. Germline loops: CDR1 SGHRS, CDR2 YFSETQ. The sequenced CDR3 bases are TGCGCCAGCAGCTTTTTTCTTCGTGGGACAGAATCCTACAATGAG. As protein: CASSFFLRGTESYNE. The CDR3 in its entirety is CASSFFLRGTESYNEQFF.

Concerning this clone itself: The CDR3 goes on 3 residues after the read ends, and that part is filled in from the germline J gene. This chain connects TRBV2 to TRBJ2-2; weak D call: TRBD1 (6 bases). The germline V gene has CDR1 SNHLY and CDR2 FYNNEI. This CDR3 comprises 13 residues. CDR3 DNA (partial): TGTGCCAGCATTAAAGACAGGAATGAAAAG. It is translated as CASIKDRNEK. The whole CDR3 region reads CASIKDRNEKLFF.

As to this clone: The read is 3 residues too short to cover the CDR3 end, so that end is filled in from the germline J gene. This rearrangement joins TRBV7-6 to TRBJ1-4, with 8 bases lining up with TRBD1. CDR3 length: 14 amino acids. Germline-derived CDR1 and CDR2 are SGHVS and FNYEAQ. CDR3 DNA, as far as it was read: TGTGCCAGCAGGCAGGGGGCAGGGAATTCACCA. Protein: CASRQGAGNSP. The entire CDR3 protein reads CASRQGAGNSPLFF.

The CDR3 protein is CASSLRGLNYEQYF. The sequenced part of the CDR3 DNA is TGTGCCAGCAGCTTGAGGGGTTTAAACTACGAG. V and J are TRBV11-3 and TRBJ2-7; either TRBD1 or TRBD2 may fit D (5 bases each). Read coverage stops 3 residues before the CDR3 terminus; the germline J gene supplies the remainder. The V end lost 3 bases, the J end lost 3 bases, and 12 bases lay between the germline ends. Germline V gives CDR1 SGHNT, CDR2 YENEEA. The CDR3 spans 14 residues.